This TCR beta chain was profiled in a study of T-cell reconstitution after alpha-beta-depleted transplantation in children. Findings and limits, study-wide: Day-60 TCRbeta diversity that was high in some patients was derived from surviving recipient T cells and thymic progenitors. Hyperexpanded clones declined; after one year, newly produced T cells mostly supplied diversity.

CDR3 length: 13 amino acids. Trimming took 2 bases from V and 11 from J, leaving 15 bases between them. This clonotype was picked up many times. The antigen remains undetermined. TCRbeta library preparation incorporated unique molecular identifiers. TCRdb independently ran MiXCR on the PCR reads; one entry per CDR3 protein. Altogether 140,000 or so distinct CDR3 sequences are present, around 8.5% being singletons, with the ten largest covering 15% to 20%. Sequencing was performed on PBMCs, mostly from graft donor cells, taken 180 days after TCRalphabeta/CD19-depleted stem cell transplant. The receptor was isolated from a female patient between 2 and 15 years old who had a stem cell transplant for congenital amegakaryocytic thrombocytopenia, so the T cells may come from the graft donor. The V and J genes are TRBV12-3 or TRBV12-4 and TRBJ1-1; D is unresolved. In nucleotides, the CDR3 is TGTGCCAGCAGTTTATCTGAGGGCGCGAGCGCTTTCTTT. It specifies CASSLSEGASAFF.